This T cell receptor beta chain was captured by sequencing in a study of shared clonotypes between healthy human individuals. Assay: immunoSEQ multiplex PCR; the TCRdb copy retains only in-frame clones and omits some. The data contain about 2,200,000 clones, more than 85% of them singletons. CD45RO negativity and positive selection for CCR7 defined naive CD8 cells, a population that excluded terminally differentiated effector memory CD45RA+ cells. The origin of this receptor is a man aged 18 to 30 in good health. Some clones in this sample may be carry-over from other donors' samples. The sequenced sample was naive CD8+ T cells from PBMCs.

DNA for the CDR3: TGTGCCAGCTCACTCCGGGACAGGGGCAGGCAAGAGACCCAGTACTTC. This encodes CASSLRDRGRQETQYF. This chain uses TRBV18 with TRBJ2-5; 10 positions match TRBD1. Germline lookup yields CDR1 KGHSH and CDR2 LQKENI. The CDR3 is 16 amino acids. With V trimmed by 4 bases and J by 2 bases, 7 bases remained unmatched.